This TCR beta chain was obtained from a study of shared clonotypes between healthy human individuals. Study-level information: Donor ages ranged 18 to 49 years: a couple of women, a few men. CD4 naive cells filled three plates per donor, CD4 memory three, CD8 naive two and CD8 memory one.

The donors were all Caucasian adults (living in Nashville, Tennessee). The sample holds a few counts of this clone. In the original processing: In the immunoSEQ data, sequences were junction-only and lacked quality scores, so filtering differed. Only in-frame clones appear in the TCRdb table, and some are missing; sequencing was by immunoSEQ multiplex PCR. That table is the source of V, J and clone size, and D and trimming were worked out from the DNA. The table shows a few million clones, with roughly 92% occurring only once. There are 14 residues in the CDR3. Trimming cost V 6 bases and J 9 bases; bases outside gene matches: 8. Germline CDR1 SGHAT, CDR2 FQNNGV.

This receptor was taken from a man between 18 and 29 years old in good health. The chain uses TRBV11-2 and TRBJ1-6, with 7 bases lining up with TRBD1. The sample comprised naive CD4+ T cells sorted from blood. Subset given: CD45RA+ positively selected. DNA for the CDR3: TGTGCCAGCAGTTCTCAGGGGGATGCTTCACCCCTCCACTTT. Residues: CASSSQGDASPLHF.